This T cell receptor beta chain was found in a study of T-cell memory formation after mild COVID-19. CDR1 SGHDT and CDR2 YYEEEE come from the germline V gene. There are 17 residues in the CDR3. The ends lost 0 bases at V and 5 bases at J; junction bases unmatched: 7. One entry per CDR3 protein results from TCRdb running MiXCR on the 5' RACE reads. This table holds approximately 300,000 distinct CDR3 sequences, roughly a fifth found once. The rearrangement joins TRBV5-6 to TRBJ2-1; 11 bases are shared with TRBD2. The specimen was PBMCs or a T cell subset sorted from them (not recorded which). This TCR was recovered from a man between 18 and 35 years old who had mild COVID-19 (a few samples of this study predate the infection). Cell type and time point are not known. This CDR3 is CASSLELTSGDHNEQFF. The CDR3 nucleotides are TGTGCCAGCAGCTTGGAGTTGACTAGCGGGGACCACAATGAGCAGTTCTTC.